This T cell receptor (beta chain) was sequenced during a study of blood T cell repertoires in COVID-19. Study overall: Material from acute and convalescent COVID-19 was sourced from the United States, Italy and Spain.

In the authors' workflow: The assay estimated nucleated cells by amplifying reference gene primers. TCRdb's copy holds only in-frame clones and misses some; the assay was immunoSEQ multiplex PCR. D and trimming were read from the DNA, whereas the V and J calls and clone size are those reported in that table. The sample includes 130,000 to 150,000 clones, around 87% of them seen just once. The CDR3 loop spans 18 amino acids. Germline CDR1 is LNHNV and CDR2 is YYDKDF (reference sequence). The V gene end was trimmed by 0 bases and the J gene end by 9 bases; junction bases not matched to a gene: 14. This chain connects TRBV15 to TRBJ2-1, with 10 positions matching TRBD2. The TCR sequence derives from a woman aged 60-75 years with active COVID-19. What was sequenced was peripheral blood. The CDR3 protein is CATSRDATSGTFWSEQFF. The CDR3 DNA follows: TGTGCCACCAGCAGAGATGCCACTAGCGGGACCTTTTGGAGTGAGCAGTTCTTC.